The T cell receptor (beta chain) under discussion was sequenced for a study of human T cells and chemical hapten exposure. On the study more broadly: For sensitization, 2% DPC was applied to a 2 cm by 2 cm patch of upper inner arm skin. The patients, most of them female, presented with alopecia areata, totalis or universalis.

Unique molecular identifiers were affixed to discrete cDNA molecules within the library. Source study methods: Samples held a median of 95,638 TCRs, range 23,224–690,600. MiXCR, applied by TCRdb to the RACE reads, yields one record per CDR3 protein. V and J calls and clone size were set by TCRdb, not the authors. This table has 350,000 to 450,000 distinct CDR3 sequences, 5.1% appearing once. Regarding time point: pre-sensitization, week 0. Stated treatment: therapeutic diphenylcyclopropenone sensitization with weekly scalp DPC. This clonotype was seen a handful of times. Sequence at one end of the junction differs from germline and may be a read error. This TCR was sampled from a woman aged 50 to 60 with alopecia areata. Some clones in this sample may be carry-over from other donors' samples. Specimen: whole blood, collected in connection with sensitization to the hapten diphenylcyclopropenone (DPC).

DNA for the CDR3: TGCAGTGCCAGAGTTCTTACCCAGAATGAGCAGTTCTTC. The encoded protein is CSARVLTQNEQFF. V and J are TRBV20-1 and TRBJ2-1; D call uncertain. Germline CDR1 is DFQATT and CDR2 is SNEGSKA (reference sequence). The CDR3 is 13 amino acids.